These T cell receptor beta chains were read from a single sample in a study of cytomegalovirus exposure and HLA in healthy donors. Some clones are missing from TCRdb's copy, which holds only in-frame ones; the method was immunoSEQ multiplex PCR. This table holds 210,000 or so clones, more than 75% found once. Sample: PBMCs. Receptors originate from a girl aged 2 to 9 in good health and CMV-seronegative. CDR3s include the opening cysteine and the closing phenylalanine or tryptophan. D genes are given only for firm matches. A clone size is listed for some rows: how often the clone was seen (once, few, many), or a class if it is expanded.

TRBD2	14	NA	TRBV28	TRBJ2-1	CASSYLSAGNEQFF	TGTGCCAGCAGTTACCTTTCAGCGGGAAATGAGCAGTTCTTC
TRBD1	13	few	TRBV2	TRBJ2-5	CATRDRGKETQYF	TGTGCCACCCGGGACAGGGGAAAAGAGACCCAGTACTTC
NA	14	NA	TRBV19	TRBJ1-1	CASENGGQDTEAFF	TGTGCCAGTGAGAACGGGGGGCAAGACACTGAAGCTTTCTTT
TRBD2	13	NA	TRBV27	TRBJ2-7	CASSSSRSGVQYF	TGTGCCAGCAGTTCCTCCCGTAGCGGGGTGCAGTACTTC
NA	15	NA	TRBV27	TRBJ1-3	CASSVTGFWGNTIYF	TGTGCCAGCAGTGTTACAGGGTTCTGGGGAAACACCATATATTTT
TRBD1	13	NA	TRBV6-5	TRBJ1-5	CASRPGGNQPQHF	TGTGCCAGCCGACCAGGGGGTAATCAGCCCCAGCATTTT
NA	13	NA	TRBV6-6	TRBJ1-5	CASSRTDNQPQHF	TGTGCCAGCAGTAGGACAGACAATCAGCCCCAGCATTTT
TRBD1	15	few	TRBV2	TRBJ2-2	CASSLDRGYTGELFF	TGTGCCAGCAGCTTGGACAGGGGTTACACCGGGGAGCTGTTTTTT
NA	13	NA	TRBV6-5	TRBJ2-7	CASNYVRAKEQYF	TGTGCCAGCAATTACGTCAGGGCGAAGGAGCAGTACTTC
NA	16	NA	TRBV5-6	TRBJ1-2	CASSLGPGGGGYGYTF	TGTGCCAGCAGCTTGGGCCCAGGTGGGGGAGGCTATGGCTACACCTTC
NA	15	NA	TRBV19	TRBJ1-1	CASSIGRGVKSEAFF	TGTGCCAGTAGTATAGGTCGGGGGGTAAAATCTGAAGCTTTCTTT
TRBD2	14	NA	TRBV5-1	TRBJ2-3	CASSTLAGTDTQYF	TGCGCCAGCAGCACACTAGCGGGCACAGATACGCAGTATTTT
TRBD2	16	NA	TRBV6-6	TRBJ2-1	CASSYRTSGGTNEQFF	TGTGCCAGCAGTTACCGGACTAGCGGGGGTACAAATGAGCAGTTCTTC
TRBD1	11	NA	TRBV18	TRBJ2-3	CAGQGADTQYF	TGTGCGGGACAGGGGGCAGATACGCAGTATTTT
TRBD2	15	NA	TRBV6-5	TRBJ2-7	CASSLLAGGAYEQYF	TGTGCCAGCAGCCTCTTGGCGGGAGGGGCCTACGAGCAGTACTTC
TRBD1	15	NA	TRBV19	TRBJ1-5	CASKGAWTGDQPQHF	TGTGCCAGTAAGGGGGCATGGACAGGCGATCAGCCCCAGCATTTT
NA	19	once	TRBV21-1	TRBJ2-1	CASSPTGTSGNVGYNEQFF	TGTGCCAGCAGCCCCACCGGGACTAGCGGGAACGTCGGGTACAATGAGCAGTTCTTC
NA	11	NA	TRBV30	TRBJ1-1	CAWSVISRAFF	TGTGCCTGGAGTGTTATCTCCCGAGCTTTCTTT
NA	13	NA	TRBV28	TRBJ2-5	CASRHQGWETQHF	TGTGCCAGCAGACACCAAGGATGGGAGACCCAGCACTTC
NA	14	NA	TRBV28	TRBJ2-7	CASTLGGAGYEQYF	TGTGCCAGCACCTTGGGCGGGGCGGGCTACGAGCAGTACTTC
TRBD2	18	NA	TRBV7-2	TRBJ2-2	CASSRGRAGSSNTGELFF	TGTGCCAGCAGCCGGGGGAGGGCGGGCTCCTCGAACACCGGGGAGCTGTTTTTT